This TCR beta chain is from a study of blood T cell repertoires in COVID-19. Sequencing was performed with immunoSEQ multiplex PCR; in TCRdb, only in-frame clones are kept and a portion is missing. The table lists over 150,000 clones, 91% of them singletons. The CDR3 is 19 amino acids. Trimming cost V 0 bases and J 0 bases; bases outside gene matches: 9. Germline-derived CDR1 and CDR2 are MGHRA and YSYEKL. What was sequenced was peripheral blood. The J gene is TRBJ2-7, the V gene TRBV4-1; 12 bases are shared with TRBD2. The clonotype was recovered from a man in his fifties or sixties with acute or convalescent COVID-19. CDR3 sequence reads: CASSQDALAGGPSSYEQYF. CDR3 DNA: TGCGCCAGCAGCCAAGATGCCCTAGCGGGAGGGCCGAGCTCCTACGAGCAGTACTTC.